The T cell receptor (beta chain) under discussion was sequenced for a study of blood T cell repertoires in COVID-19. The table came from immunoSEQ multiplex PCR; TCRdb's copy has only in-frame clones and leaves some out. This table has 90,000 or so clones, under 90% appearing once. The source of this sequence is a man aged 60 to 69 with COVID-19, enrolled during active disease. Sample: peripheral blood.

In DNA, the CDR3 is TGTGCCACCAGTGACTCGGGACAACCGAACACTGAAGCTTTCTTT. Amino acids: CATSDSGQPNTEAFF. V usage is TRBV24-1 and J usage is TRBJ1-1; a possible D gene is TRBD1 (6 bases). Germline lookup yields CDR1 KGHDR and CDR2 SFDVKD. This CDR3 is 15 amino acids long. Between the trimmed V and J ends, which lost 4 bases and 1 base, there was a span of 12 bases.